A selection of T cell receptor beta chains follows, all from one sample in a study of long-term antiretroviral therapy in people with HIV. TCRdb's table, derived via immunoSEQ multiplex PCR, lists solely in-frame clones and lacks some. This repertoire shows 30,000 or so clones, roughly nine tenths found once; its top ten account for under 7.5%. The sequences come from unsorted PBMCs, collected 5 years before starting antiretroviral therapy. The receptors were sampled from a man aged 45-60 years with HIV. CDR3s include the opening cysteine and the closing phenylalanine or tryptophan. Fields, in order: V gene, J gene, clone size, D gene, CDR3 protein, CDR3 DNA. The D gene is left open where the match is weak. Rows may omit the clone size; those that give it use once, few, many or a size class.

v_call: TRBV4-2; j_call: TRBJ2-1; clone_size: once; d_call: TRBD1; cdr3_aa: CASSQLSGQGARQFF; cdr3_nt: TGTGCCAGCAGCCAACTATCCGGACAGGGGGCTAGGCAGTTCTTC
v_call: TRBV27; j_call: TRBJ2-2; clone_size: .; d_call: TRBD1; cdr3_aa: CASSFDRAGELFF; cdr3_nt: TGTGCCAGCAGTTTCGACAGGGCCGGGGAGCTGTTTTTT
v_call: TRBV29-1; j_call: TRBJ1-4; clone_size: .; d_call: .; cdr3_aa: CSARRGANEKLFF; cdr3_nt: TGCAGCGCCCGACGTGGGGCTAATGAAAAACTGTTTTTT
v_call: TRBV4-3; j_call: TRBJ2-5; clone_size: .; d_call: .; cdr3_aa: CASSQGLQETQYF; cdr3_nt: TGCGCCAGCAGCCAAGGACTCCAAGAGACCCAGTACTTC
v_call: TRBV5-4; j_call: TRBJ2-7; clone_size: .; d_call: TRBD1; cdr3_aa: CASSFFQGAASYEQYF; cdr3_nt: TGTGCCAGCAGCTTTTTTCAGGGGGCAGCCTCCTACGAGCAGTACTTC
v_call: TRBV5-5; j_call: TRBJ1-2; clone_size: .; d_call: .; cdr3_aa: CASSPTISNYGYTF; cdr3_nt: TGTGCCAGCAGCCCGACAATTTCTAACTATGGCTACACCTTC
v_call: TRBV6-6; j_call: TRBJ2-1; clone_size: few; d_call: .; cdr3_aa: CASISSYNEQFF; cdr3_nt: TGTGCCAGCATCAGCTCCTACAATGAGCAGTTCTTC
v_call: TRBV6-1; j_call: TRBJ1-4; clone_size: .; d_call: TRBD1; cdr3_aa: CASRGTGGYEKLFF; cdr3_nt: TGTGCCAGCAGAGGGACAGGGGGCTATGAAAAACTGTTTTTT
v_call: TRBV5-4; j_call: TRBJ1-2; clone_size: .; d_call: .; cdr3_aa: CASSPRGGYNGYTF; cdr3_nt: TGTGCCAGCAGCCCAAGGGGGGGCTATAATGGCTACACCTTC
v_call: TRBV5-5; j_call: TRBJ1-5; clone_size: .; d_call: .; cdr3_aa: CASSWGSSSNQPQHF; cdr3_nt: TGTGCCAGCAGCTGGGGGAGTTCGAGCAATCAGCCCCAGCATTTT
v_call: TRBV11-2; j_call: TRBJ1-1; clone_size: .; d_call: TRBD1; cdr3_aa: CASSSGQGNTEAFF; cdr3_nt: TGTGCCAGCAGCAGCGGACAGGGGAACACTGAAGCTTTCTTT
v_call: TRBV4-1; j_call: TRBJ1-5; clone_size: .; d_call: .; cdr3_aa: CASSQPVQGSQPQHF; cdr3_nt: TGCGCCAGCAGCCAACCCGTGCAGGGGAGTCAGCCCCAGCATTTT
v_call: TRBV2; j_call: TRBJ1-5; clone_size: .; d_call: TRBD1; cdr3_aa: CASRTGQGNNQPQHF; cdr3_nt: TGTGCCAGCAGGACCGGACAGGGGAACAATCAGCCCCAGCATTTT
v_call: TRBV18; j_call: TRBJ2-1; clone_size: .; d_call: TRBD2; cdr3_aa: CASSARREAGVGSYNEQFF; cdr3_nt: TGTGCCAGCTCAGCCCGTAGGGAAGCGGGAGTAGGCTCCTACAATGAGCAGTTCTTC
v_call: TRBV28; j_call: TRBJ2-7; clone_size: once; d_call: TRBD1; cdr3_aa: CASSLSGGQGNYEQYF; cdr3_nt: TGTGCCAGCAGTTTATCGGGGGGACAGGGGAACTACGAGCAGTACTTC
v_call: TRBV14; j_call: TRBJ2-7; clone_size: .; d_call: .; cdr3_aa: CASSRGVVRLNYEQYF; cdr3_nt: TGTGCCAGCAGCCGGGGGGTGGTACGCCTTAACTACGAGCAGTACTTC
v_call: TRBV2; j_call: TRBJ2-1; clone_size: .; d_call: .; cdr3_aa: CASSQGGSYNEQFF; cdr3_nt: TGTGCCAGCAGCCAGGGGGGCTCCTACAATGAGCAGTTCTTC
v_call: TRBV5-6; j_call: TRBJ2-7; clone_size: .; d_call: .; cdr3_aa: CASSLDDYEQYF; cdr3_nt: TGTGCCAGCAGCTTGGACGACTACGAGCAGTACTTC
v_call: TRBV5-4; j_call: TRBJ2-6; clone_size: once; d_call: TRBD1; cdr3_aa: CASSLLRGYGANVLTF; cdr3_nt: TGTGCCAGCAGCTTGCTCAGGGGGTACGGGGCCAACGTCCTGACTTTC
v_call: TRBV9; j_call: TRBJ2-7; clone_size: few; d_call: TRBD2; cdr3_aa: CASSSSGGLTYEQYF; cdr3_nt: TGTGCCAGCAGCTCGAGCGGGGGCCTGACCTACGAGCAGTACTTC
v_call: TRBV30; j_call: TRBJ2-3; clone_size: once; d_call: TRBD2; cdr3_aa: CAWTRTSGTDTQYF; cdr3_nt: TGTGCCTGGACGCGGACTAGCGGCACAGATACGCAGTATTTT
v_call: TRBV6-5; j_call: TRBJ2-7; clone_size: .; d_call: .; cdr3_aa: CASSLQRTYEQYF; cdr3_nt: TGTGCCAGCAGTTTACAGAGAACCTACGAGCAGTACTTC
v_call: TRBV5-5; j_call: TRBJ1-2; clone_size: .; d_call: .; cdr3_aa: CASRGTGVRPNYGYTF; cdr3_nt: TGTGCCAGCAGGGGGACCGGGGTGAGGCCTAACTATGGCTACACCTTC
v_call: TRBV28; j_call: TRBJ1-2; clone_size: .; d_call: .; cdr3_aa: CASSLPGQNYGYTF; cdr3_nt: TGTGCCAGCAGTTTGCCCGGGCAGAACTATGGCTACACCTTC
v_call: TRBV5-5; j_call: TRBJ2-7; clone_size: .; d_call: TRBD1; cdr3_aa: CASSLGTGGWYEQYF; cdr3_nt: TGTGCCAGCAGCTTAGGGACAGGGGGCTGGTACGAGCAGTACTTC
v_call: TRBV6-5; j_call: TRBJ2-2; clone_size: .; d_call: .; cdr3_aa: CASRGWDPNTGELFF; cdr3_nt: TGTGCCAGCAGGGGATGGGATCCGAACACCGGGGAGCTGTTTTTT
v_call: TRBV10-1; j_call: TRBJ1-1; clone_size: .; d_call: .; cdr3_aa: CASSELVTTEAFF; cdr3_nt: TGCGCCAGCAGTGAGCTAGTGACCACTGAAGCTTTCTTT
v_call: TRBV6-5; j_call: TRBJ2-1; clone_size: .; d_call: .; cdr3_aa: CASSRPDNEQFF; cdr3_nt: TGTGCCAGCAGCCGCCCTGACAATGAGCAGTTCTTC
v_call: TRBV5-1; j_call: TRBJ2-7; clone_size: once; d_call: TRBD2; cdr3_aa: CASSRGLAGDSSYEQYF; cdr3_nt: TGCGCCAGCAGCCGAGGACTAGCGGGAGATAGCTCCTACGAGCAGTACTTC
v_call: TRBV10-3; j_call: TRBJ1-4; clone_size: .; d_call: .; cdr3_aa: CATQGYTNEKLFF; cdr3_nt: TGTGCCACGCAGGGTTATACTAATGAAAAACTGTTTTTT
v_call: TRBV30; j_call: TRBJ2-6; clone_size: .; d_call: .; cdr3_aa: CAWETSGANVLTF; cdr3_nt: TGTGCCTGGGAGACCTCTGGGGCCAACGTCCTGACTTTC
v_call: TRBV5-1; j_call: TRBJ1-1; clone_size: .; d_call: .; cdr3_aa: CASSSIQVNTEAFF; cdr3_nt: TGCGCCAGCAGCTCGATTCAAGTGAACACTGAAGCTTTCTTT
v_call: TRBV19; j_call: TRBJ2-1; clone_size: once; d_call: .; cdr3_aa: CASSIRDEQFF; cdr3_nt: TGTGCCAGTAGTATCCGGGATGAGCAGTTCTTC
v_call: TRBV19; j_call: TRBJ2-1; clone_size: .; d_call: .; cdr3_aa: CASSGRHFNNEQFF; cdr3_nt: TGTGCCAGTAGTGGCAGACATTTCAACAATGAGCAGTTCTTC
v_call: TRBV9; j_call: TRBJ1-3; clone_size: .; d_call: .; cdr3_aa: CASSASWGGLGGNTIYF; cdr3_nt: TGTGCCAGCAGCGCGTCTTGGGGCGGCCTGGGAGGAAACACCATATATTTT
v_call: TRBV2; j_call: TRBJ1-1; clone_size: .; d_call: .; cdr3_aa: CASSHPKWEPRTEAFF; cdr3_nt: TGTGCCAGCTCACATCCAAAGTGGGAACCGAGGACTGAAGCTTTCTTT
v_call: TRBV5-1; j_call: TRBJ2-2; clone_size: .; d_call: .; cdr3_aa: CASSSGSLTGELFF; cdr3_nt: TGCGCCAGCAGCTCAGGCAGCCTCACCGGGGAGCTGTTTTTT
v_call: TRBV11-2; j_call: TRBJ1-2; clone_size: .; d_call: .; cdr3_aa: CASSPGTHGYTF; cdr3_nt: TGTGCCAGCAGCCCGGGGACCCATGGCTACACCTTC
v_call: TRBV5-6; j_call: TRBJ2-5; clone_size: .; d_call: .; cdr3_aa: CASSLGVGGETQYF; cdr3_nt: TGTGCCAGCAGCTTGGGGGTTGGGGGAGAGACCCAGTACTTC
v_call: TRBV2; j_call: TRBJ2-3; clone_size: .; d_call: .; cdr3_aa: CASSVLTDTQYF; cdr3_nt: TGTGCCAGCAGTGTGCTCACAGATACGCAGTATTTT
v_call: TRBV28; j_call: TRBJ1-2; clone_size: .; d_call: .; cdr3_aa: CASRSTGLANYGYTF; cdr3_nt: TGTGCCAGCAGGTCTACAGGGCTGGCTAACTATGGCTACACCTTC
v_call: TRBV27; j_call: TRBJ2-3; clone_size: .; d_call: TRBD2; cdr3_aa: CASRRLAGAHTDTQYF; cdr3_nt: TGTGCCAGCAGACGACTAGCGGGGGCCCACACAGATACGCAGTATTTT
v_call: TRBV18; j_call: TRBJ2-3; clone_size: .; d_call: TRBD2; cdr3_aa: CASSPPGLESTDTQYF; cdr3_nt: TGTGCCAGCTCACCCCCGGGACTAGAAAGCACAGATACGCAGTATTTT
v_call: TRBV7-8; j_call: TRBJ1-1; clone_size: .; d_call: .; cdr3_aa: CASSLQGVLWTEAFF; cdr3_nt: TGTGCCAGCAGCTTACAAGGGGTCCTATGGACTGAAGCTTTCTTT
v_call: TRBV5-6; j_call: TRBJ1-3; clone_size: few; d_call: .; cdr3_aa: CASSLGSGNTIYF; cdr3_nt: TGTGCCAGCAGCTTGGGCTCTGGAAACACCATATATTTT
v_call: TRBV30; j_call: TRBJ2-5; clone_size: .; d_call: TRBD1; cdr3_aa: CAWSRGRRETQYF; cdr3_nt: TGTGCCTGGAGCAGGGGGAGACGAGAGACCCAGTACTTC
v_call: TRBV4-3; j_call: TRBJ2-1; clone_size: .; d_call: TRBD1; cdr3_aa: CASSQDRARSGGDNEQFF; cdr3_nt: TGCGCCAGCAGCCAAGATCGTGCTAGGTCAGGGGGAGACAATGAGCAGTTCTTC
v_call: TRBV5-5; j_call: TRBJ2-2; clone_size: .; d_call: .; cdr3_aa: CASSLGTPTYTGELFF; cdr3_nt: TGTGCCAGCAGCTTGGGGACTCCCACCTACACCGGGGAGCTGTTTTTT
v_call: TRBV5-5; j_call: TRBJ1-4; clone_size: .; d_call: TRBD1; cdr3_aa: CASSLATGALAEKLFF; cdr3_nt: TGTGCCAGCAGCTTGGCCACAGGGGCCCTGGCTGAAAAACTGTTTTTT
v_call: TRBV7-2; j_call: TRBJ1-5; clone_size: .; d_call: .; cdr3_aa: CASTLGGNQPQHF; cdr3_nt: TGTGCCAGCACCCTAGGGGGAAATCAGCCCCAGCATTTT
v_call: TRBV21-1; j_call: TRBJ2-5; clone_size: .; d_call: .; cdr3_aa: CASISDGLQETQYF; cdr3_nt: TGTGCCAGCATCTCGGACGGACTCCAAGAGACCCAGTACTTC
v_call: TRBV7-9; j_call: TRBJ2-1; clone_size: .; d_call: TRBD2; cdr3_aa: CASSPLGLAVVNEQFF; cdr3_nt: TGTGCCAGCAGCCCCCTGGGACTAGCGGTAGTCAATGAGCAGTTCTTC